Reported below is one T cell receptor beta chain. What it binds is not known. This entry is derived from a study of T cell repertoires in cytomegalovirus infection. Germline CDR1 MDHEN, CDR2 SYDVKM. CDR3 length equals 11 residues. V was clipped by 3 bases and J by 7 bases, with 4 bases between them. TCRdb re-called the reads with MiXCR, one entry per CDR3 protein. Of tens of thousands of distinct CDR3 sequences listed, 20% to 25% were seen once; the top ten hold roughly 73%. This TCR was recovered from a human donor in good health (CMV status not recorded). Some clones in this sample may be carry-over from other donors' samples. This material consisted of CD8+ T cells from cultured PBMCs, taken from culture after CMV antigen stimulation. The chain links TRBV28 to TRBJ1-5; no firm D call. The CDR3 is CASSFGQPQHF. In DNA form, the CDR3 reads TGTGCCAGCAGTTTTGGGCAGCCCCAGCATTTT.